Listed below are T cell receptor beta chains from one sample, sequenced in a study of T cell responses to AZD1222 COVID-19 vaccine. Clones were sequenced by immunoSEQ multiplex PCR, and TCRdb holds only the in-frame ones, with some missing. The table includes 70,000 to 95,000 clones, about 86% detected once. The source was peripheral blood, collected 28 days after the second AZD1222 dose. Every receptor here comes from an adult who received the AZD1222 COVID-19 vaccine. The CDR3 runs from the conserved cysteine through the conserved F or W. A D gene is named only where the DNA matches it firmly. Only some rows state a clone size, as once, few, many or a class for expanded clones.

TRBV18,TRBJ1-1,TRBD1,-,CATQGANTEAFF,TGTGCCACTCAGGGGGCGAACACTGAAGCTTTCTTT
TRBV28,TRBJ1-6,TRBD1,-,CASSSAGTGSSPLHF,TGTGCCAGCAGCAGTGCCGGGACAGGGTCATCACCCCTCCACTTT
TRBV10-3,TRBJ2-5,TRBD2,-,CAISGSGGAQETQYF,TGTGCCATCAGTGGTAGCGGGGGGGCACAAGAGACCCAGTACTTC
TRBV28,TRBJ2-2,-,-,CASNAPLGRGDPGELFF,TGTGCCAGCAATGCGCCCCTGGGGCGGGGAGATCCCGGGGAGCTGTTTTTT
TRBV7-2,TRBJ2-1,-,once,CASSSPPHKARFF,TGTGCCAGCAGCTCACCCCCTCACAAGGCGCGGTTCTTC
TRBV6-4,TRBJ2-2,-,-,CASSGRNTGELFF,TGTGCCAGCAGTGGTCGCAACACCGGGGAGCTGTTTTTT
TRBV11-2,TRBJ2-5,-,-,CASSLSREETQYF,TGTGCCAGCAGCTTGTCCAGGGAAGAGACCCAGTACTTC
TRBV28,TRBJ2-7,-,-,CASSFRDVPYEQYF,TGTGCCAGCAGTTTTCGGGACGTCCCCTACGAGCAGTACTTC
TRBV2,TRBJ1-6,-,-,CASSEVQGYNSPLHF,TGTGCCAGCAGTGAAGTGCAGGGCTATAATTCACCCCTCCACTTT
TRBV7-7,TRBJ2-3,-,-,CASSPDSVTDTQYF,TGTGCTAGCAGCCCCGACTCTGTCACAGATACGCAGTATTTT
TRBV5-1,TRBJ2-1,TRBD2,-,CASRTSGGVSNEQFF,TGCGCCAGCCGGACTAGCGGGGGGGTCAGCAATGAGCAGTTCTTC
TRBV11-2,TRBJ2-3,-,once,CASSLGGPFTDTQYF,TGTGCCAGCAGCTTAGGCGGACCCTTCACAGATACGCAGTATTTT
TRBV5-8,TRBJ2-2,-,once,CASSSGLLDTGELFF,TGTGCCAGCAGCTCTGGACTACTAGACACCGGGGAGCTGTTTTTT
TRBV4-2,TRBJ1-4,-,once,CASSQERLSYEKLFF,TGTGCCAGCAGCCAAGAAAGGTTGAGCTATGAAAAACTGTTTTTT
TRBV28,TRBJ2-7,-,-,CASNRGPYEQYF,TGTGCCAGCAATCGGGGCCCCTACGAGCAGTACTTC
TRBV7-7,TRBJ2-5,TRBD2,-,CASSWASGGQETQYF,TGTGCCAGCAGCTGGGCTAGCGGGGGGCAAGAGACCCAGTACTTC
TRBV18,TRBJ2-1,-,-,CASSPPRQGLGNEQFF,TGTGCCAGCTCACCACCCCGGCAGGGGTTGGGGAATGAGCAGTTCTTC
TRBV28,TRBJ2-7,TRBD2,-,CASSPGGSGEQYF,TGTGCCAGCAGCCCGGGAGGTTCGGGCGAGCAGTACTTC
TRBV7-8,TRBJ1-1,TRBD1,-,CASTAPLRDRGGVTEAFF,TGTGCCAGCACCGCTCCACTCCGGGACAGGGGAGGGGTCACTGAAGCTTTCTTT
TRBV15,TRBJ2-7,-,-,CATSRREGLIYEQYF,TGTGCCACCAGCAGGCGAGAGGGCCTAATCTACGAGCAGTACTTC
TRBV2,TRBJ1-5,-,-,CASSAEGTGPQHF,TGTGCCAGCAGCGCGGAGGGAACTGGTCCCCAGCATTTT
TRBV4-1,TRBJ2-3,TRBD1,-,CASSHQTGGSGTDTQYF,TGCGCCAGCAGCCACCAGACAGGGGGTTCGGGCACAGATACGCAGTATTTT
TRBV7-2,TRBJ2-4,-,-,CASSPSENIQYF,TGTGCCAGCAGCCCTAGTGAAAACATTCAGTACTTC
TRBV6-1,TRBJ1-4,-,once,CASSEGTPGLRKRLFF,TGTGCCAGCAGTGAAGGAACTCCGGGACTAAGAAAGAGACTGTTTTTT
TRBV7-6,TRBJ1-1,-,-,CASSLQTEAFF,TGTGCCAGCAGCTTACAGACTGAAGCTTTCTTT
TRBV7-9,TRBJ2-7,-,-,CASSFPTASYEQYF,TGTGCCAGCAGCTTTCCGACAGCCTCCTACGAGCAGTACTTC
TRBV27,TRBJ2-7,TRBD2,-,CASSLLRLAGRVYEQYF,TGTGCCAGCAGTTTATTGCGACTAGCGGGAAGGGTCTACGAGCAGTACTTC
TRBV6-2/TRBV6-3,TRBJ2-2,TRBD2,-,CASSLGGAGELFF,TGTGCCAGCAGTTTGGGGGGGGCCGGGGAGCTGTTTTTT
TRBV28,TRBJ2-7,TRBD1,-,CASSPTDRDRAYEQYF,TGTGCCAGCAGCCCGACCGACCGGGACAGAGCCTACGAGCAGTACTTC
TRBV10-3,TRBJ2-2,TRBD2,-,CAISALAGGNTGELFF,TGTGCCATCAGTGCCCTAGCGGGAGGAAACACCGGGGAGCTGTTTTTT
TRBV2,TRBJ2-1,-,-,CASSDSGGRINSGRPAEQFF,TGTGCCAGCAGTGATAGTGGAGGACGCATTAATTCCGGCCGTCCGGCTGAGCAGTTCTTC
TRBV28,TRBJ1-1,TRBD1,-,CATLEGAFRGAFF,TGTGCCACCTTGGAGGGGGCGTTCCGCGGGGCTTTCTTT
TRBV5-5,TRBJ2-7,TRBD1,-,CASRMTGSYEQYF,TGTGCCAGCAGGATGACAGGGTCCTACGAGCAGTACTTC
TRBV6-5,TRBJ1-1,-,few,CASSPLAHPLEAFF,TGTGCCAGCAGCCCACTCGCTCACCCTCTTGAAGCTTTCTTT
TRBV5-1,TRBJ2-3,-,-,CASSWWGADADTQYF,TGCGCCAGCAGCTGGTGGGGGGCGGACGCAGATACGCAGTATTTT
TRBV6-1,TRBJ1-2,-,-,CASSEMAQPFYGYTF,TGTGCCAGCAGTGAGATGGCACAGCCTTTCTATGGCTACACCTTC
TRBV18,TRBJ2-7,TRBD1,-,CASSPTRQGINEQYF,TGTGCCAGCTCACCAACTAGACAGGGGATCAACGAGCAGTACTTC
TRBV5-1,TRBJ2-7,-,-,CASSLAVDTGIYEQYF,TGCGCCAGCAGCTTGGCCGTCGACACGGGAATCTACGAGCAGTACTTC
TRBV4-1,TRBJ2-7,-,-,CASSQTPFAGSLEQYF,TGCGCCAGCAGCCAGACCCCATTTGCTGGGTCTCTCGAGCAGTACTTC
TRBV29-1,TRBJ2-5,-,-,CSVEQGGQYF,TGCAGCGTTGAGCAGGGCGGCCAGTACTTC
TRBV28,TRBJ1-2,TRBD1,once,CASRTSEQGSSYGYTF,TGTGCCAGCAGGACCTCAGAACAGGGGAGTTCTTATGGCTACACCTTC
TRBV5-1,TRBJ2-2,TRBD2,once,CASSFTVVAGGNTGELFF,TGCGCCAGCAGCTTCACCGTAGTAGCGGGGGGAAACACCGGGGAGCTGTTTTTT
TRBV7-2,TRBJ2-5,TRBD2,-,CASSIGLAGGLFLETQYF,TGTGCCAGCAGCATCGGACTAGCGGGGGGATTATTTTTAGAGACCCAGTACTTC
TRBV3-1/TRBV3-2,TRBJ1-2,-,-,CASSQGERGYTF,TGTGCCAGCAGCCAGGGCGAGAGAGGCTACACCTTC
TRBV11-1,TRBJ2-5,-,once,CASSLGETQYF,TGTGCCAGCAGCCTAGGGGAGACCCAGTACTTC
TRBV5-1,TRBJ2-7,-,-,CASSLAGPYEQYF,TGCGCCAGCAGCTTGGCCGGTCCCTACGAGCAGTACTTC
TRBV5-1,TRBJ1-5,-,-,CASSLYEGGQPQHF,TGCGCCAGCAGCTTATACGAAGGGGGTCAGCCCCAGCATTTT
TRBV19,TRBJ2-5,TRBD2,-,CASSIIAGVETQYF,TGTGCCAGTAGTATTATAGCGGGAGTAGAGACCCAGTACTTC